These 7 T cell receptor beta chains were sequenced from one sample in a study of shared clonotypes between healthy human individuals. Naive CD8 cells lacked CD45RO, underwent positive selection for CCR7 and left out terminally differentiated effector memory CD45RA+ cells. Here immunoSEQ multiplex PCR was the method, and the copy in TCRdb shows in-frame clones only, minus some. The data contain about 2.1 million clones, around 93% of them singletons. The sample was naive CD8+ T cells from PBMCs. These receptors all come from a young man in good health. Some clones in this sample may be carry-over from other donors' samples.

J is TRBJ1-6 and V is TRBV30; TRBD1 agrees at 9 bases. V lost 5 bases and J lost 9; bases outside the gene matches: 11. Germline V gene data show CDR1 as GTSNPN and CDR2 as SVGIG (reference sequence). This CDR3 contains 15 residues. CDR3: CAWALTGTGLSPLHF. As DNA, the CDR3 is TGTGCCTGGGCCCTAACCGGGACAGGGCTTTCACCCCTCCACTTT.

This chain's CDR3 is CASSEGQASYEQYF. The DNA of the CDR3 is TGTGCCAGCAGCGAAGGACAGGCCTCCTACGAGCAGTACTTC. The rearrangement joins TRBV9 to TRBJ2-5; 7 bases are shared with TRBD1. Gene TRBJ2-7 matches the end of the DNA better, so the J call may be wrong. CDR1 is SGDLS, CDR2 YYNGEE, per germline. This CDR3 has 14 residues.

This clone was seen just once. The chain carries TRBV28 and TRBJ1-1; TRBD1 aligns across 12 bases. With 8 bases clipped from V and 3 bases from J, the junction kept 13 bases outside the gene matches. CDR3 length equals 17 residues. Germline V lookup: CDR1 MDHEN, CDR2 SYDVKM. The CDR3 reads CASCAGTGGEFYTEAFF. CDR3 nucleotides: TGTGCCAGCTGCGCCGGGACAGGGGGCGAATTTTACACTGAAGCTTTCTTT. Looking up the rest from reference TRBV28 and TRBJ1-1 gives the full variable domain: DVKVTQSSRYLVKRTGEKVFLECVQDMDHENMFWYRQDPGLGLRLIYFSYDVKMKEKGDIPEGYSVSREKKERFSLILESASTNQTSMYLCASCAGTGGEFYTEAFFGQGTRLTVV.

The chain employs TRBV6-1 and TRBJ2-7; D remains ambiguous. The CDR3 loop spans 12 amino acids. Trimming took off 10 bases at V and 6 bases at J, with 16 bases between the two ends. Germline V lookup: CDR1 MNHNS, CDR2 SASEGT. The CDR3, as DNA: TGTGCCACCCTCCCCATAAGGGTCGAGCAGTACTTC. Protein: CATLPIRVEQYF.

The V and J genes are TRBV11-2 and TRBJ2-7, with D possibly matching TRBD2 (5 bases). Per germline, CDR1 SGHAT and CDR2 FQNNGV. With 5 bases removed from V and 0 bases from J, the gap between germline ends came to 14 bases. This CDR3 comprises 15 residues. The CDR3 is CASSPETRGSYEQYF. The CDR3 nucleotides are TGTGCCAGCAGCCCGGAGACACGGGGCTCCTACGAGCAGTACTTC.

DNA of the CDR3: TGTGCCAGCTCACCCGAGAGGGTGGGGGAAAAACTGTTTTTT. It codes for CASSPERVGEKLFF. V usage is TRBV18 and J usage is TRBJ1-4; D ambiguous. Germline values: CDR1 KGHSH, CDR2 LQKENI. The germline V and J ends were trimmed by 3 bases and 8 bases, with 13 bases remaining between them. The CDR3 runs 14 residues.

The rearrangement links TRBV29-1 to TRBJ1-2, with a tentative D call TRBD1 (5 bases). Germline V gene sequence: CDR1 SQVTM, CDR2 ANQGSEA. The CDR3 is 11 residues long. V lost 8 bases and J 4 bases, leaving 11 bases between the germline ends. The DNA of the CDR3 is TGCAGCAGTGGTGACAGCTATGGCTACACCTTC. Residues: CSSGDSYGYTF.